This T cell receptor (beta chain) derives from a study of response to subunit inactivated influenza vaccine. There are many counts of this clonotype. TCRdb used MiXCR to reprocess the RT-PCR reads, holding one entry per CDR3 protein. The sample has 530,000 or so distinct CDR3 sequences, 25% seen once. This CDR3 is 13 amino acids long. Trimming cost V 5 bases and J 1 base, with 8 bases left between them. Germline loops: CDR1 MNHEY, CDR2 SVGEGT. The clonotype originates from a man aged 45-65 years who received an inactivated influenza vaccine. J is TRBJ1-2 and V is TRBV6-2 or TRBV6-3; D gene unclear. Sample: CD4+ T cells sorted from PBMCs, taken less than 6 days after vaccination. CDR3 in DNA: TGTGCCAGCAGTATGAAGATTAACTATGGCTACACCTTC. Protein: CASSMKINYGYTF.